Each of the 2 T cell receptor beta chains below was sequenced from the same sample in a study of T cell repertoires in cytomegalovirus infection. TCRdb itself ran the reads through MiXCR, one entry per CDR3 protein. The sample consists of roughly 310,000 distinct CDR3 sequences, about a sixth of them appearing once. Input material: PBMCs. These receptors were taken from a human donor in good health (CMV status not recorded). Some clones in this sample may be carry-over from other donors' samples.

Note on this clonotype: A single base separates this from a much larger clone, so it may be a read error. The J gene is TRBJ2-3, the V gene TRBV7-6, with D maybe TRBD1 (5 bases). CDR3 length: 14 residues. V was cut by 5 bases and J by 3 bases, with 12 bases left in between. Germline-derived CDR1 and CDR2 are SGHVS and FNYEAQ. The DNA of the CDR3 is TGTGCCAGCAGCCTCCGACAGTATACAGATACGCAGTATTTT. Encoded protein: CASSLRQYTDTQYF.

This clonotype has a count of ten or more. J is TRBJ2-7 and V is TRBV7-9, with D possibly being TRBD1 (7 bases). CDR3 length equals 15 residues. The germline gives CDR1 SEHNR, CDR2 FQNEAQ (reference sequence). V was cut by 5 bases and J by 3 bases, with 17 bases left in between. This chain's CDR3 is CASSPGQRVFYEQYF. The CDR3 bases are TGTGCCAGCAGCCCGGGACAGCGGGTCTTCTACGAGCAGTACTTC. The variable domain in full, with the rest retrieved from reference TRBV7-9 and TRBJ2-7, is DTGVSQNPRHKITKRGQNVTFRCDPISEHNRLYWYRQTLGQGPEFLTYFQNEAQLEKSRLLSDRFSAERPKGSFSTLEIQRTEQGDSAMYLCASSPGQRVFYEQYFGPGTRLTVT.